This T cell receptor beta chain was sequenced in a study of shared clonotypes between healthy human individuals. Study background: Plates per donor: three CD4 naive, three CD4 memory, two CD8 naive, one CD8 memory. Whole-study findings and limits: The donor pool, a small one, limited the genetic and exposure-history diversity represented. Around 5% of naive CD4 clonotypes were common to a few donors. Non-shared clonotypes showed lower generation probabilities than clonotypes common to all four donors.

As concerns this clone: Antigen unknown.

The junction had 6 bases not matched to a gene; V was cut back by 3 bases and J by 2 bases. Germline CDR1 is SQVTM and CDR2 is ANQGSEA. The CDR3 is 14 residues long. Measured with immunoSEQ multiplex PCR; TCRdb has only the in-frame clones, and not every one. The sample lists about 1.1 million clones, around 78% occurring once. This rearrangement joins TRBV29-1 to TRBJ2-5; 7 nucleotides align to TRBD1. The sample was memory CD4+ T cells from PBMCs. Subset indicated: CD45RA-negative fraction. The sequence derives from a man between 18 and 29 years old in good health. Some clones in this sample may be carry-over from other donors' samples. For the CDR3, the DNA is TGCAGCGTTGAGGGGACAGCGACACAAGAGACCCAGTACTTC. Amino acids: CSVEGTATQETQYF.